The text below deals with one T cell receptor beta chain. What it recognizes is unknown. V gave up 3 bases and J gave up 5 bases, with 8 bases separating them. Germline assignment: CDR1 LGHDT and CDR2 YNNKEL (reference sequence). The CDR3 is 13 amino acids. The data belong to a study of CD4 T cells in relation to SARS-CoV-2 and coronaviruses. Study-wide background: Of the patients, 7 or 8 were male, 4 female, two Hispanic. The HLA restriction of the shared crossreactive spike epitopes was mapped.

Naive and memory CD4+ T cells came from enriched cryopreserved PBMCs. Roughly 10^5 naive or memory CD4+ cells were cultured with CEF peptides for about 10 days. Only in-frame clones appear in the TCRdb table, and some are missing; sequencing was by immunoSEQ multiplex PCR. The sample has about 34,000 clones, about four fifths seen once; the top ten hold almost 3.5%. The chain carries TRBV3-1 (or the pseudogene TRBV3-2) and TRBJ2-1; no firm D call. This TCR came from an adult with COVID-19. Sequencing used memory CD4+ T cells from PBMCs, cultured in vitro. The CDR3: CASSHHTNNEQFF. DNA of the CDR3: TGTGCCAGCAGCCACCATACTAACAATGAGCAGTTCTTC.